The rows below give T cell receptor beta chains drawn from one sample of a study of shared clonotypes between healthy human individuals. Sequencing was performed with immunoSEQ multiplex PCR; in TCRdb, only in-frame clones are kept and a portion is missing. The sample contains 600,000 to 750,000 clones, 72% of which appear only once. Source material: memory CD4+ T cells sorted from blood. These receptors all stem from a woman in her twenties or thirties in good health. CDR3s include the opening cysteine and the closing phenylalanine or tryptophan. A D gene is named only where the DNA matches it firmly. Some rows have no size entry. The others give once, few or many, or a class for an expanded clone.

V	size	D	J	DNA	CDR3
TRBV6-6	.	.	TRBJ1-5	TGTGCCAGCAGTTACGGTGCAGGGTCAAGCAATCAGCCCCAGCATTTT	CASSYGAGSSNQPQHF
TRBV30	.	.	TRBJ1-3	TGTGCCTGGGGGACGGGAGGAGGGCGCTCTGGAAACACCATATATTTT	CAWGTGGGRSGNTIYF
TRBV25-1	.	TRBD2	TRBJ2-7	TGTGCCAGCAGTGAATTAGCGGGTAGGACTAGCGGGAAGGGCGAGCAGTACTTC	CASSELAGRTSGKGEQYF
TRBV5-6	few	.	TRBJ1-1	TGTGCCAGCAGCTTGCCCATCCACACTGAAGCTTTCTTT	CASSLPIHTEAFF
TRBV7-3	.	TRBD2	TRBJ2-5	TGTGCCAGCAGCCCCTTCCCTAGCGGGATTCGGGAGACCCAGTACTTC	CASSPFPSGIRETQYF
TRBV7-9	.	TRBD2	TRBJ2-3	TGTGCCAGCAGCTTAGGCCCGGCTAGCGGACCCACAGATACGCAGTATTTT	CASSLGPASGPTDTQYF
TRBV6-6	many	.	TRBJ2-5	TGTGCCAGCAGTTCTGGGACACACAGGACCCAGTACTTC	CASSSGTHRTQYF
TRBV30	.	.	TRBJ1-5	TGTGCCTGGAGTGTACAGACGGGGGGGAATCAGCCCCAGCATTTT	CAWSVQTGGNQPQHF
TRBV5-4	.	TRBD2	TRBJ2-7	TGTGCCAGCAGCCAGGTGGGGGGGTCAACCTACGAGCAGTACTTC	CASSQVGGSTYEQYF
TRBV10-1	.	.	TRBJ2-7	TGCGCCAGCAGTGAATGGGGCGGGGAGCAGTACTTC	CASSEWGGEQYF
TRBV5-4	.	.	TRBJ2-3	TGTGCCAGCTCGGGGCAGGTCACAGATACGCAGTATTTT	CASSGQVTDTQYF
TRBV18	.	.	TRBJ1-4	TGTGCCAGCTCACCGAACCAGGGTAATGAAAAACTGTTTTTT	CASSPNQGNEKLFF